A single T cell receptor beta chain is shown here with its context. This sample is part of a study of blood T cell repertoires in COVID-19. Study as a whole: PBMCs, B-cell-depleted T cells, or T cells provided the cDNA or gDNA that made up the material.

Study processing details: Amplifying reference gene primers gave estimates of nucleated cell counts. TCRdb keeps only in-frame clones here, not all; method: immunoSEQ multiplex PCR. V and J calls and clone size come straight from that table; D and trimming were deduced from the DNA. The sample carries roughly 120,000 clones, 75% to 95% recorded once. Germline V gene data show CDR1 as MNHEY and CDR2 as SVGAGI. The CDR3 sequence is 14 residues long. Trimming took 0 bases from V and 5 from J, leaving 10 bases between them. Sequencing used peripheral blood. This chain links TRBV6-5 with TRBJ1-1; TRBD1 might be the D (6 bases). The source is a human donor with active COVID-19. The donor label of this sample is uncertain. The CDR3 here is CASSYSPGVTEAFF. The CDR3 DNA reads TGTGCCAGCAGTTACTCTCCAGGGGTGACTGAAGCTTTCTTT.